This section outlines one TCR beta chain sequence together with its context. Trimming cost V 0 bases and J 2 bases; bases outside gene matches: 4. CDR3 length: 16 amino acids. In germline, CDR1 is WNHNN, CDR2 SYGVQD (reference sequence). The data originate from a study of blood T cell repertoires in COVID-19. Study as a whole: The origin of the acute and convalescent COVID-19 samples was the United States, Italy and Spain.

In the original processing: Amplification with reference gene primers provided the estimates of nucleated cell counts. Libraries were prepared by immunoSEQ multiplex PCR; TCRdb keeps only in-frame clonotypes and omits some of them. V and J calls and clone size are as listed in that table; D and trimming were resolved from the DNA. Of 240,000 or so clones in the sample, around nine tenths were seen once. The chain links TRBV10-1 to TRBJ2-3, with 8 bases aligning to TRBD2. The sequence came from a woman in her seventies with active or convalescent COVID-19. Sequencing was carried out using peripheral blood. The CDR3 reads CASSESASGSTDTQYF. CDR3 DNA: TGCGCCAGCAGTGAGTCCGCTAGCGGGTCCACAGATACGCAGTATTTT.